The source of this TCR beta chain is a study of T-cell reconstitution after alpha-beta-depleted transplantation in children (dated by TCRdb to 2016 to 2018). For the wider study: T-cell immune reconstitution after TCRalphabeta/CD19-depleted allogeneic hematopoietic cell transplantation in children was quantitatively tracked in the study by means of TCR repertoire profiling.

Study-wide findings and limitations: Hyperexpanded clone frequencies declined over subsequent months; after one year, T-cell counts and TCRbeta diversity were mostly attributed to newly produced T cells. In some patients, the high TCRbeta diversity seen at day 60 was put down to recipient T cells and intrathymic progenitors that had survived conditioning. The apparently early recovery of alphabetaT-cell counts about two months after transplant reportedly depended on only several hundred rapidly expanded clones that came from non-depleted graft cells.

Per the publication, the treatment or condition label means: allogeneic hematopoietic cell transplantation with graft depleted of TCRalphabeta T cells and CD19 B cells. Transplant recipients were children who received TCRalphabeta/CD19-depleted allogeneic hematopoietic cell grafts. This clonotype occurred many times. Its antigen has not been determined. Qualities for individual bases were not recorded, and no much larger clone is one base off. Libraries were made using PCR. Sequencing was carried out with an Illumina HiSeq 2500. TCR library preparation used molecular barcoding, with unique molecular identifiers applied to normalize quantification of the TCRbeta repertoire. Starting from the raw public reads, TCRdb applied fastp trimming at Q25, assembled clones with MiXCR and retained in-frame beta chains. Every distinct CDR3 protein forms one entry, paired with its most common genes and DNA. In this sample the table shows 280,000 or so distinct CDR3 sequences, roughly 10% of which occur a single time. About 25% of the sample is taken by the ten largest.

The clonotype was recovered from a male patient between 2 and 9 years old who had a stem cell transplant for chronic granulomatous disease, so the T cells may come from the graft donor. Here the sequenced sample was peripheral blood, taken 180 days after TCRalphabeta/CD19-depleted stem cell transplant.

The CDR3 is CASSVGLAGASYNEQFF. The DNA sequence is given as TGCGCCAGCAGCGTTGGACTAGCGGGAGCTTCCTACAATGAGCAGTTCTTC. In this chain, TRBV5-1 is recombined with TRBJ2-1, and 13 junctional nucleotides match TRBD2. V is trimmed back by 4 bases and J by 1 base, and the junction contains 5 bases that no gene match accounts for. The CDR3 holds 17 amino acids from the cysteine to the phenylalanine. Of all the DNA, just the CDR3 is kept, 51 bases in frame from base 1. Looking up the germline V gene yields CDR1 SGHRS and CDR2 YFSETQ.